The next 21 T cell receptor beta chains were all read from a single sample in a study of cytomegalovirus exposure and HLA in healthy donors. Both 60 Vbeta primers and 13 Jbeta primers went into the PCR. The table came from immunoSEQ multiplex PCR; TCRdb's copy has only in-frame clones and leaves some out. Of around 95,000 clones listed, around 74% are singletons. The specimen sequenced was PBMCs. The receptors come from a male donor in good health and CMV-seronegative.

The genes are TRBV5-8 and TRBJ2-7; 10 positions match TRBD2. Trimming removed 1 base from V and 6 bases from J; junction bases left unmatched: 7. Germline CDR1 is SGHTS and CDR2 is YDEGEE. The CDR3 extends over 15 amino acids. CDR3 region: CASSLWLAGVSEQYF. CDR3 nucleotide sequence: TGTGCCAGCAGCTTGTGGCTAGCGGGAGTCTCCGAGCAGTACTTC. Complete variable domain (other parts from reference TRBV5-8 and TRBJ2-7): EAGVTQSPTHLIKTRGQQATLRCSPISGHTSVYWYQQALGLGLQFLLWYDEGEERNRGNFPPRFSGRQFPNYSSELNVNALELEDSALYLCASSLWLAGVSEQYFGPGTRLTVT.

V gene TRBV5-1 combines with J gene TRBJ2-7; 10 bases fit TRBD2. With V trimmed by 2 bases and J by 1 base, 6 bases remained unmatched. CDR3 length: 16 amino acids. The V gene's germline CDR1 is SGHRS and CDR2 YFSETQ. CDR3 loop: CASSFLAGEKSYEQYF. The CDR3 bases are TGCGCCAGCAGCTTCCTAGCGGGAGAGAAGTCCTACGAGCAGTACTTC.

The chain uses TRBV30 and TRBJ2-3, with 7 bases matching TRBD1. The V and J ends lost 0 bases and 3 bases, in that order; junction bases with no gene match: 6. The CDR3 loop spans 15 amino acids. Germline assignment: CDR1 GTSNPN and CDR2 SVGIG (reference sequence). CDR3 nucleotide sequence: TGTGCCTGGAGTGTCCGTACAGGGGCAACAGATACGCAGTATTTT. Translation: CAWSVRTGATDTQYF.

The J gene is TRBJ2-3, the V gene TRBV12-5; 9 nucleotides agree with TRBD1. The V gene's germline CDR1 is LGHNT and CDR2 FRNRAP. CDR3 length: 16 residues. After removal of 5 bases from V and 3 bases from J, the junction contained 9 bases not matched to a gene. The CDR3 is CASGPGTGRKTDTQYF. For the CDR3, the DNA is TGTGCTAGTGGTCCAGGGACAGGGAGGAAGACAGATACGCAGTATTTT.

CDR3: CASSLELAQETQYF. CDR3 coding DNA: TGCGCCAGCAGCTTGGAACTAGCCCAAGAGACCCAGTACTTC. The chain uses TRBV5-1 and TRBJ2-5; a possible D gene is TRBD2 (6 bases). The CDR3 runs to 14 residues. Germline CDR1 reads SGHRS; CDR2 reads YFSETQ. V was cut by 0 bases and J by 1 base, with 7 bases left in between.

The chain links TRBV11-2 to TRBJ2-1, with 7 bases aligning to TRBD1. Looked up from germline, CDR1 is SGHAT and CDR2 is FQNNGV. This CDR3 contains 16 residues. V lost 2 bases and J lost 0; bases outside the gene matches: 4. In DNA form, the CDR3 reads TGTGCCAGCAGCTTATCCCCAGGGGGCTCCTACAATGAGCAGTTCTTC. This gives the protein CASSLSPGGSYNEQFF.

This rearrangement joins TRBV20-1 to TRBJ2-5; D is unclear. The DNA matches TRBJ2-7 better at its end, which makes the J call doubtful. This CDR3 has 10 amino acids. In germline, CDR1 is DFQATT, CDR2 SNEGSKA (reference sequence). The DNA for the CDR3 is TGCAGTGCCGTAGCCTACGAGCAGTACTTC. Translation: CSAVAYEQYF.

The chain has TRBV28 and TRBJ2-2; 7 bases align to TRBD2. With V trimmed by 7 bases and J by 7 bases, 12 bases remained unmatched. The CDR3 is made up of 15 amino acids. CDR1 is MDHEN and CDR2 is SYDVKM in the germline V gene. CDR3 DNA: TGTGCCAGCACCCTGAGCGGGATAAAAGGCGGGGAGCTGTTTTTT. It codes for CASTLSGIKGGELFF.

CDR3 DNA: TGTGCCAGCAGTTTCCCGATCTGGGGGGGTCTGAACACTGAAGCTTTCTTT. It yields the protein CASSFPIWGGLNTEAFF. This chain uses TRBV28 with TRBJ1-1; possible D gene TRBD1, 5 bases. Germline CDR1 MDHEN, CDR2 SYDVKM. The CDR3 runs to 17 residues. Trimming cost V 3 bases and J 0 bases, with 17 bases left between them.

The chain is built from TRBV28 and TRBJ2-7, with 10 bases matching TRBD1. The CDR3 extends over 15 amino acids. Germline CDR1 reads MDHEN; CDR2 reads SYDVKM. The J segment lost 0 bases and the V segment lost 3 bases, leaving 2 bases of the junction unmatched. The CDR3 nucleotides read TGTGCCAGCAGTTTGGACAGGGGGTACTCCTACGAGCAGTACTTC. Its translation is CASSLDRGYSYEQYF.

CDR3 loop: CASSHQGLAGQETQYF. The CDR3 nucleotides are TGTGCCAGCAGCCATCAAGGTCTAGCGGGACAAGAGACCCAGTACTTC. The chain is built from TRBV7-3 and TRBJ2-5; 9 bases are a match to TRBD2. Germline trimming cut 5 bases from V and 2 bases from J; bases unmatched to any gene: 9. CDR3 length: 16 amino acids. CDR1 and CDR2 from the germline V gene are SGHTA and FQGTGA.

The chain couples TRBV6-5 to TRBJ1-1, with D maybe TRBD1 (5 bases). The V gene lost 8 bases and the J gene lost 0 bases, with 10 bases spanning the gap. This CDR3 comprises 13 residues. Germline V gene sequence: CDR1 MNHEY, CDR2 SVGAGI. This chain's CDR3 is CASGDSLNTEAFF. The DNA for the CDR3 is TGTGCCAGCGGCGACAGTTTGAACACTGAAGCTTTCTTT.

V gene TRBV15 combines with J gene TRBJ1-4; unclear D gene. The CDR3 extends over 19 amino acids. Per germline, CDR1 LNHNV and CDR2 YYDKDF (reference sequence). V shed 2 bases and J shed 0 bases, with 19 bases lying between them. The CDR3 reads CATSRSVHGGRATNEKLFF. CDR3 DNA sequence: TGTGCCACCAGCAGAAGCGTCCATGGAGGACGAGCAACTAATGAAAAACTGTTTTTT.

This clone was seen only a few times. This chain uses TRBV19 with TRBJ2-5; 9 bases align to TRBD1. V shed 5 bases and J 5 bases; nucleotides not matched to a gene: 9. Germline V gives CDR1 LNHDA, CDR2 SQIVND (reference sequence). This CDR3 is built from 15 residues. Written as DNA, the CDR3 is TGTGCCAGTAGTCCTAACAGGGGGCTAGGGGAGACCCAGTACTTC. This codes for CASSPNRGLGETQYF.

The gene calls are TRBV4-3 and TRBJ2-7; D unclear. The CDR3 totals 14 residues. The V gene's germline CDR1 is LGHNA and CDR2 YSLEER. Trimming shortened V by 0 bases and J by 6 bases, and 12 bases separated the two germline ends. The DNA for the CDR3 is TGCGCCAGCAGCCAAGATAGATCGCTCTCCGAGCAGTACTTC. It codes for CASSQDRSLSEQYF.

This rearrangement joins TRBV11-1 to TRBJ2-1; D remains unclear. There are 18 residues in the CDR3. The V gene lost 5 bases and the J gene lost 2 bases, with 22 bases spanning the gap. Germline CDR1 reads SGHAT; CDR2 reads FQDESV (reference sequence). The CDR3 spells CASSDGWARRFPYNEQFF. Written as DNA, the CDR3 is TGTGCCAGCAGCGATGGGTGGGCCCGAAGGTTCCCCTACAATGAGCAGTTCTTC. Full variable domain (remainder filled in from reference TRBV11-1 and TRBJ2-1): EAEVAQSPRYKITEKSQAVAFWCDPISGHATLYWYRQILGQGPELLVQFQDESVVDDSQLPKDRFSAERLKGVDSTLKIQPAELGDSAMYLCASSDGWARRFPYNEQFFGPGTRLTVL.

The sample holds a few counts of this clone. The CDR3 protein is CASTRNEENTEAFF. CDR3 nucleotides: TGTGCCAGCACCCGTAACGAGGAGAACACTGAAGCTTTCTTT. The chain has TRBV6-5 and TRBJ1-1; D uncertain. This CDR3 region has 14 residues. The germline V gene encodes CDR1 MNHEY and CDR2 SVGAGI. Trimming took 7 bases from V and 1 from J, leaving 13 bases between them.

This clone was seen a handful of times. The gene calls are TRBV4-3 and TRBJ1-3; D unclear. V was shortened by 0 bases and J by 0 bases, with 12 bases between the two germline ends. The CDR3 spans 17 residues. Germline V gene sequence: CDR1 LGHNA, CDR2 YSLEER. CDR3 protein: CASSQDGGRGSGNTIYF. CDR3 DNA sequence: TGCGCCAGCAGCCAAGATGGTGGCAGAGGCTCTGGAAACACCATATATTTT.

The chain has TRBV2 and TRBJ1-4; D gene ambiguous. Germline V CDR1 and CDR2: SNHLY, FYNNEI. The CDR3 runs to 17 residues. V shed 6 bases and J shed 1 base, with 18 bases lying between them. This CDR3 reads CASRKALLGGTNEKLFF. The DNA for the CDR3 is TGTGCCAGCAGAAAGGCACTACTCGGAGGAACTAATGAAAAACTGTTTTTT.

This chain links TRBV29-1 with TRBJ2-3; D ambiguous. From germline, CDR1 is SQVTM and CDR2 ANQGSEA. The CDR3 length is 14 residues. V dropped 7 bases and J dropped 0 bases, with 14 bases sitting between them. The CDR3 nucleotides read TGCAGCGCCGTCGAGCGCGACAGCACAGATACGCAGTATTTT. Translated, it gives CSAVERDSTDTQYF.

J is TRBJ2-5 and V is TRBV13, with 10 bases fitting TRBD2. The better agreement between TRBJ2-7 and the DNA end casts doubt on the J call. CDR1 and CDR2 (germline): PRHDT, FYEKMQ (reference sequence). CDR3 length: 15 amino acids. The CDR3 region is CASSLEPGLASEQYF. The CDR3 nucleotides read TGTGCCAGCAGCTTAGAACCGGGACTAGCGAGCGAGCAGTACTTC.